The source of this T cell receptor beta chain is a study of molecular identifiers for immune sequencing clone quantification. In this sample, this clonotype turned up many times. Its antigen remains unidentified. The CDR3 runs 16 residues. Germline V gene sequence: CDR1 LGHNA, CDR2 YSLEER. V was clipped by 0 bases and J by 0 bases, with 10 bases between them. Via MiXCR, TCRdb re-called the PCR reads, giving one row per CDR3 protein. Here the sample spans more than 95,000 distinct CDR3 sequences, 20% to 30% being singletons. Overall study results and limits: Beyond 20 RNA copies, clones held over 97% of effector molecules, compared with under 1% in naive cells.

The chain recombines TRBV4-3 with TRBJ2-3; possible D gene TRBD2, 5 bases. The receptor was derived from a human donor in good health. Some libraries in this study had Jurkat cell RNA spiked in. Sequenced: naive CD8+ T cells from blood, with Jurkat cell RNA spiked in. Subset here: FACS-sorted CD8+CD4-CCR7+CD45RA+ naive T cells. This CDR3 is CASSQERLASTDTQYF. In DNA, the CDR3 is TGCGCCAGCAGCCAAGAACGGCTAGCCAGCACAGATACGCAGTATTTT.